These T cell receptor beta chains were read from a single sample in a study of beta chain features in type 1 diabetes. Generated by immunoSEQ multiplex PCR, the TCRdb table keeps only in-frame clones and is missing some. The top ten hold approximately 0.087% of the sample, which has 200,000 to 250,000 clones, roughly 17% seen once. The sequencing input was naive CD4+ T cells from blood. These receptors were obtained from a man under 40 with type 1 diabetes. The CDR3 runs from the conserved cysteine through the conserved F or W. Fields, in order: V gene, J gene, D gene, clone size, CDR3 protein, CDR3 DNA. The D gene is left open where the match is weak. A row's size may be missing; if present it is once, few, many or a size class.

TRBV29-1	TRBJ2-3	TRBD2	.	CSVLASSGRFTDTQYF	TGCAGCGTTCTTGCGTCTAGCGGGAGATTCACAGATACGCAGTATTTT
TRBV29-1	TRBJ2-2	TRBD1	few	CSAAGQVNTGELFF	TGCAGCGCGGCGGGACAGGTTAACACCGGGGAGCTGTTTTTT
TRBV15	TRBJ1-1	.	.	CATSRDRGMNTEAFF	TGTGCCACCAGCAGAGATAGAGGTATGAACACTGAAGCTTTCTTT
TRBV10-3	TRBJ2-4	.	few	CAISESNIAKNIQYF	TGTGCCATCAGCGAGTCAAACATAGCCAAAAACATTCAGTACTTC
TRBV28	TRBJ1-1	TRBD1	.	CASSPPGQANTEAFF	TGTGCCAGCAGTCCGCCGGGACAGGCGAACACTGAAGCTTTCTTT
TRBV5-4	TRBJ2-3	.	.	CASSLDSDTQYF	TGTGCCAGCAGCTTGGACTCCGATACGCAGTATTTT
TRBV5-1	TRBJ1-1	TRBD1	few	CASSLVQGDTEAFF	TGCGCCAGCAGCTTGGTGCAGGGGGACACTGAAGCTTTCTTT
TRBV30	TRBJ2-3	.	few	CALDPRAGDTQYF	TGTGCCCTGGATCCCAGAGCGGGAGATACGCAGTATTTT
TRBV29-1	TRBJ1-1	.	.	CSVRGVMNTEAFF	TGCAGCGTCCGCGGGGTCATGAACACTGAAGCTTTCTTT
TRBV29-1	TRBJ2-5	.	few	CSVEQGSETQYF	TGCAGCGTTGAACAGGGATCGGAGACCCAGTACTTC
TRBV29-1	TRBJ1-1	.	few	CSVALTLNTEAFF	TGCAGCGTTGCGCTAACTCTGAACACTGAAGCTTTCTTT
TRBV29-1	TRBJ2-6	.	.	CSVGEGGSSGANVLTF	TGCAGCGTTGGAGAGGGCGGTAGCTCTGGGGCCAACGTCCTGACTTTC
TRBV29-1	TRBJ1-1	TRBD1	.	CSVRGLRLNTEAFF	TGCAGCGTTAGGGGGCTTAGGTTGAACACTGAAGCTTTCTTT
TRBV6-6	TRBJ2-7	TRBD1	.	CASKSGGYPYEQYF	TGTGCCAGCAAATCAGGGGGCTACCCCTACGAGCAGTACTTC
TRBV6-6	TRBJ1-5	.	.	CASRKGGSNQPQHF	TGTGCCAGTAGAAAAGGGGGTAGCAATCAGCCCCAGCATTTT
TRBV27	TRBJ1-5	.	few	CASRRNAAQPQHF	TGTGCCAGCAGGCGGAACGCCGCACAGCCCCAGCATTTT
TRBV4-2	TRBJ2-1	.	.	CASSQDLLAEEFF	TGTGCCAGCAGCCAAGATCTCCTTGCGGAGGAGTTCTTC
TRBV2	TRBJ2-4	TRBD1	.	CASSRDRQNIQYF	TGTGCCAGCAGTCGGGACAGACAAAACATTCAGTACTTC
TRBV29-1	TRBJ2-5	.	.	CSVVRQGIGETQYF	TGCAGCGTTGTACGTCAGGGCATCGGGGAGACCCAGTACTTC
TRBV4-1	TRBJ2-7	.	.	CASSPPREQYEQYF	TGCGCCAGCAGCCCTCCGAGGGAGCAATACGAGCAGTACTTC
TRBV11-3	TRBJ2-3	.	few	CASSLEVGDTQYF	TGTGCCAGCAGCTTAGAAGTTGGGGATACGCAGTATTTT
TRBV27	TRBJ2-3	.	few	CASRVLNTDTQYF	TGTGCCAGCAGGGTACTAAACACAGATACGCAGTATTTT
TRBV18	TRBJ2-1	TRBD2	.	CASSLAVYNEQFF	TGTGCCAGCTCCCTAGCGGTCTACAATGAGCAGTTCTTC